This is a list of T cell receptor beta chains from one sample in a study of neurological immune-mediated disorders. TCRdb reprocessed the 5' RACE reads with MiXCR, giving one entry per CDR3 protein. The sample shows about 19,000 distinct CDR3 sequences, around 7.6% of them seen only once. Source material: CD8+ T cells from blood. These TCRs come from a woman in her 30s with HTLV-1-associated myelopathy (HAM/TSP). The CDR3 runs from the conserved cysteine through the conserved F or W. A D gene is named only where the DNA matches it firmly. Size values are once, few and many counts, or a class for expanded clones, and some rows have none.

NA	TRBV5-1	many	TRBJ1-6	TGCGCCAGCAGCTTGGCCGGTACAGGGAGGAATTCACCCCTCCACTTT	CASSLAGTGRNSPLHF
TRBD2	TRBV5-1	medium-sized	TRBJ2-1	TGCGCCAGCAGCAACCCCGGGACTAGCGTTGACAATGAGCAGTTCTTC	CASSNPGTSVDNEQFF
TRBD1	TRBV29-1	many	TRBJ1-2	TGCAGCGTCGCCGAATATACAGGGGGACACACCTTC	CSVAEYTGGHTF
NA	TRBV7-8	NA	TRBJ2-1	TGTGCCAGCAGCTTATTGGTGTTTGGGGGGACCTACAATGAGCAGTTCTTC	CASSLLVFGGTYNEQFF
TRBD1	TRBV6-5	many	TRBJ1-2	TGTGCCAGCCGGACGACAGGGGATAGAAGCGGCTACACCTTC	CASRTTGDRSGYTF
NA	TRBV3-1	many	TRBJ2-1	TGTGCCAGCAGCCACCTCTACAATGAGCAGTTCTTC	CASSHLYNEQFF
TRBD2	TRBV6-2/TRBV6-3	many	TRBJ2-1	TGTGCCAGCATCGGGGGGTCCGTCAATGAGCAGTTCTTC	CASIGGSVNEQFF
NA	TRBV12-3/TRBV12-4	many	TRBJ2-3	TGTGCCAGCAGTTTGGAGGACTCCCGGAAGTCCACAGATACGCAGTATTTT	CASSLEDSRKSTDTQYF
TRBD1	TRBV5-1	medium-sized	TRBJ1-5	TGCGCCAGCCACAGGGGGCTTCAGCCCCAGCATTTT	CASHRGLQPQHF
TRBD2	TRBV4-1	NA	TRBJ2-3	TGCGCCAGCAGCCCGCCAGCGGGGGGAATCACAGATACGCAGTATTTT	CASSPPAGGITDTQYF
NA	TRBV7-6	many	TRBJ2-2	TGTGCCAGCAGCTCCCCTTCGGGGGTTTGGACCGGGGAGCTGTTTTTT	CASSSPSGVWTGELFF
NA	TRBV6-5	many	TRBJ2-7	TGTGCCAGCAGTTACTCGGCAGGGGGGAATTACGAGCAGTACTTC	CASSYSAGGNYEQYF
NA	TRBV6-1	NA	TRBJ1-1	TGTGCCAGCAGTGATGTCGGGAGACTGAACACTGAAGCTTTCTTT	CASSDVGRLNTEAFF
TRBD1	TRBV7-9	many	TRBJ2-1	TGTGCCAGCAGCTTACAACAGGGGTACAATGAGCAGTTCTTC	CASSLQQGYNEQFF
NA	TRBV7-2	many	TRBJ2-3	TGTGCCAGCAGCTTAGAGTGGCCAGATACGCAGTATTTT	CASSLEWPDTQYF
NA	TRBV29-1	many	TRBJ2-7	TGCAGCGTTGAATCGCAGGGGGGCTACGAGCAGTACTTC	CSVESQGGYEQYF
TRBD2	TRBV9	many	TRBJ2-1	TGTGCCAGCAGTCCCGAGGCGGGGGTCGCCTACAATGAGCAGTTCTTC	CASSPEAGVAYNEQFF
NA	TRBV7-9	NA	TRBJ2-1	TGTGCCAGCAGCCCTCACCGACCCAACAATGAGCAGTTCTTC	CASSPHRPNNEQFF
NA	TRBV7-9	many	TRBJ2-1	TGTGCCAGCGCGGACAGCAGCTCCTACAATGAGCAGTTCTTC	CASADSSSYNEQFF
NA	TRBV5-1	many	TRBJ2-1	TGCGCCAGCAGCTTGTCTAATCGGGGATACAATGAGCAGTTCTTC	CASSLSNRGYNEQFF
TRBD1	TRBV7-9	many	TRBJ2-1	TGTGCCAGCAGCTCGTGGACAGGCGACAATGAGCAGTTCTTC	CASSSWTGDNEQFF
NA	TRBV7-9	many	TRBJ1-2	TGTGCCAGCAGCTTACCGGGCACCTATGGCTACACCTTC	CASSLPGTYGYTF
NA	TRBV29-1	many	TRBJ2-7	TGCAGCGTTGAGCGGGACTACGAGCAGTACTTC	CSVERDYEQYF
NA	TRBV9	few	TRBJ1-1	TGTGCCAGCAGCGCCCGACAGAAAAACACTGAAGCTTTCTTT	CASSARQKNTEAFF
TRBD1	TRBV27	many	TRBJ1-4	TGTGCCAGCAGTTTTGGGACAGTCGAAAAACTGTTTTTT	CASSFGTVEKLFF
NA	TRBV15	many	TRBJ1-1	TGTGCCACCAGCCCGAAGGTGAACACTGAAGCTTTCTTT	CATSPKVNTEAFF
NA	TRBV7-9	many	TRBJ2-7	TGTGCCAGCAGCTCCCCGCAGGGGTTCTACGAGCAGTACTTC	CASSSPQGFYEQYF
NA	TRBV12-3/TRBV12-4	many	TRBJ2-7	TGTGCCAGCAGTTTATATTCCACCTCGGACGTCTCCTACGAGCAGTACTTC	CASSLYSTSDVSYEQYF
TRBD2	TRBV6-4	many	TRBJ2-3	TGTGCCAGCAGTTCTAGCGGGGACACAGATACGCAGTATTTT	CASSSSGDTDTQYF
NA	TRBV20-1	medium-sized	TRBJ1-1	TGCAGTGCTAGACGGCCGGGTGATGATTTGAAGGCTTTCTTT	CSARRPGDDLKAFF
NA	TRBV5-1	many	TRBJ2-2	TGCGCCAGCAGCTTGGTCAGGGGGAACACCGGGGAGCTGTTTTTT	CASSLVRGNTGELFF
NA	TRBV20-1	NA	TRBJ2-4	TGCAGTGCTTCGGGGGCCGGTGACATTCAGTACTTC	CSASGAGDIQYF
TRBD2	TRBV29-1	many	TRBJ2-3	TGCAGCGTCGGGACTAGCGTTTGGGCAGATACGCAGTATTTT	CSVGTSVWADTQYF
NA	TRBV7-7	many	TRBJ2-2	TGTGCCAGCAGCTTGAGGGTCACCGGGGAGCTGTTTTTT	CASSLRVTGELFF
TRBD1	TRBV5-1	medium-sized	TRBJ1-1	TGCGCCAGCAGCTCAAAGGGGACAGGGACAACTAACACTGAAGCTTTCTTT	CASSSKGTGTTNTEAFF
NA	TRBV7-7	many	TRBJ2-1	TGTGCCAGCAGCCCATCCGTTGCGGGACCACCCCGCGATGAGCAGTTCTTC	CASSPSVAGPPRDEQFF
NA	TRBV7-9	many	TRBJ1-1	TGTGCCAGCAGCTTAGTGTCCCCTCGGCGTCGGGACACTGAAGCTTTCTTT	CASSLVSPRRRDTEAFF
NA	TRBV27	many	TRBJ1-2	TGTGCCAGCAGTTTATTTCCAGGGGTGGACTATGGCTACACCTTC	CASSLFPGVDYGYTF
TRBD1	TRBV12-3/TRBV12-4	many	TRBJ1-2	TGTGCCAGCAGTTTCGACAGGGACTATGGCTACACCTTC	CASSFDRDYGYTF
NA	TRBV20-1	many	TRBJ2-7	TGCAGTGCGCAAAGGAGGGGTGGACTCAACGAGCAGTACTTC	CSAQRRGGLNEQYF
NA	TRBV6-6	NA	TRBJ1-1	TGTGCCAGCAGTTCGGACGGGCCCCAAAAAGCTTTCTTT	CASSSDGPQKAFF
TRBD1	TRBV11-3	NA	TRBJ1-1	TGTGCCAGCAGACCAACCGGGTGGGGGACAGCAAAGAACACTGAAGCTTTCTTT	CASRPTGWGTAKNTEAFF
NA	TRBV20-1	many	TRBJ2-7	TGCAGTGCTAGAGAAGTGGGGCACTCCTACGAGCAGTACTTC	CSAREVGHSYEQYF
NA	TRBV6-4	many	TRBJ2-2	TGTGCCAGCAGTGACGGGACTTCCACCGGGGAGCTGTTTTTT	CASSDGTSTGELFF
NA	TRBV7-8	many	TRBJ2-1	TGTGCCAGCAGCTTAGGATCTGGTGGTGGTGAGCAGTTCTTC	CASSLGSGGGEQFF
TRBD2	TRBV2	many	TRBJ2-1	TGTGCCAGCATCGGGCGGCGGCGGACTAGCGGGGACTATGAGCAGTTCTTC	CASIGRRRTSGDYEQFF
NA	TRBV15	few	TRBJ2-3	TGTGCCACCAGTACGACTAGTTCTCCGCAGTATTTT	CATSTTSSPQYF
NA	TRBV5-5	many	TRBJ1-5	TGTGCCAGCAGCTTGTGGGCAGGGGGCAATCAGCCCCAGCATTTT	CASSLWAGGNQPQHF
NA	TRBV19	many	TRBJ1-1	TGTGCCAGTAGTATACTCCAAACCCGGGGCACTGAAGCTTTCTTT	CASSILQTRGTEAFF
TRBD2	TRBV4-1	NA	TRBJ2-3	TGCGCCAGCAGCCCGCTCGGCCTAGCGGCTGGCACAGATACGCAGTATTTT	CASSPLGLAAGTDTQYF